The source of this TCR beta chain is a study of cytomegalovirus exposure and HLA in healthy donors. CDR3 length: 13 amino acids. Germline CDR1 and CDR2: MNHNS and SASEGT. The V and J ends lost 7 bases and 3 bases respectively, with 12 bases between them. This clone was observed a handful of times. No antigen is known for it. Study observations and caveats: Segments of the TCR beta V type were, in most cases, productive about 87% or about 30% of the time in an earlier analysis.

In the PCR, 60 Vbeta and 13 Jbeta primers were used. The assay was immunoSEQ multiplex PCR, and TCRdb's table has in-frame clones only and misses some. The sample holds 95,000 to 130,000 clones, roughly 9.9% seen once. The V gene is TRBV6-1, the J gene TRBJ1-1; TRBD1 might be the D (6 bases). Specimen: PBMCs. The receptor was isolated from a man in his thirties or forties in good health and CMV-seronegative. The DNA for the CDR3 is TGTGCCAGCAAAGCCGGGACATACACTGAAGCTTTCTTT. It yields the protein CASKAGTYTEAFF.